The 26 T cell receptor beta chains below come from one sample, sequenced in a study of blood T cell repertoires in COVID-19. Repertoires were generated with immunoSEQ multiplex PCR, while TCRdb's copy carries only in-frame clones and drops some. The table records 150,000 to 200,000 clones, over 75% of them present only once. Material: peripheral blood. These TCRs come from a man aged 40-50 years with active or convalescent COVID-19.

CDR3 sequence reads: CASSDPRGGSTEAFF. The CDR3 coding sequence is TGTGCCAGCAGTGACCCTCGGGGGGGAAGTACTGAAGCTTTCTTT. This rearrangement joins TRBV6-1 to TRBJ1-1; weak D call: TRBD1 (5 bases). Germline-derived CDR1 and CDR2 are MNHNS and SASEGT. V shed 3 bases and J shed 5 bases, with 16 bases lying between them. The CDR3 spans 15 residues.

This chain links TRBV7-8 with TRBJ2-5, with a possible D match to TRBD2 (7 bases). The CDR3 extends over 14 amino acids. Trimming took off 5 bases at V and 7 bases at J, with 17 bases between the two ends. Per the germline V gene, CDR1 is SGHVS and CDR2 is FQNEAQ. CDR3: CASSPAGAWATQYF. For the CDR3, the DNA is TGTGCCAGCAGCCCGGCGGGGGCCTGGGCGACCCAGTACTTC.

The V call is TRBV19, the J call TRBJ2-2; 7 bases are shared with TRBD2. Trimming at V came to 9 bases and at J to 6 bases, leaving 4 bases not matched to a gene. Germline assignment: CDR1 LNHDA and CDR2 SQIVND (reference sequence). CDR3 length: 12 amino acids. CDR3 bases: TGTGCCAGCACCCTAGCGGCCGGGGAGCTGTTTTTT. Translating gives CASTLAAGELFF.

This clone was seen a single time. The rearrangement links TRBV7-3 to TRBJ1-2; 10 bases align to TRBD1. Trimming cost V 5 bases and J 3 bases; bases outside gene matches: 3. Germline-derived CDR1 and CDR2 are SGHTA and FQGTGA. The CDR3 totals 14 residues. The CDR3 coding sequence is TGTGCCAGCAGCAAGACAGGGGGCGACTATGGCTACACCTTC. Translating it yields CASSKTGGDYGYTF.

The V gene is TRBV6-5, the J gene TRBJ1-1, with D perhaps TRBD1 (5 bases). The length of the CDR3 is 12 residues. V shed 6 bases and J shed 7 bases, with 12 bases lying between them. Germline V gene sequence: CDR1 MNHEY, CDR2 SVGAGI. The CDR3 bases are TGTGCCAGCAGATCCGACAGTTATGAAGCTTTCTTT. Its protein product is CASRSDSYEAFF.

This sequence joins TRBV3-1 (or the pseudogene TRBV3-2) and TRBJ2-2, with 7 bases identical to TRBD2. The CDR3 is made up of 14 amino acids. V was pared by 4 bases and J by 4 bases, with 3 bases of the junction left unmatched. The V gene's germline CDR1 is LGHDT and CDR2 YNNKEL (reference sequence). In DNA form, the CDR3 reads TGTGCCAGCAGCCCGGGACTATCCACCGGGGAGCTGTTTTTT. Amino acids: CASSPGLSTGELFF.

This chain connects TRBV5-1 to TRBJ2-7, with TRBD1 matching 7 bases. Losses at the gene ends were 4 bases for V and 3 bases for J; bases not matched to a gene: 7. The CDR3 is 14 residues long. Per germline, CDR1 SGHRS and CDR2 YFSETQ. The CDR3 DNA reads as TGCGCCAGCAGCCAGACAGGGACAAACTACGAGCAGTACTTC. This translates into CASSQTGTNYEQYF.

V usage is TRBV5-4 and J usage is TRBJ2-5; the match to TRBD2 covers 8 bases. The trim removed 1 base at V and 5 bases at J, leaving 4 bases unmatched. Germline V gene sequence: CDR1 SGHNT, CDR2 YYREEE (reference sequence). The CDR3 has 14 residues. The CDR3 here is CASSLSGGAETQYF. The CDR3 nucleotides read TGTGCCAGCAGCTTGAGCGGGGGAGCGGAGACCCAGTACTTC.

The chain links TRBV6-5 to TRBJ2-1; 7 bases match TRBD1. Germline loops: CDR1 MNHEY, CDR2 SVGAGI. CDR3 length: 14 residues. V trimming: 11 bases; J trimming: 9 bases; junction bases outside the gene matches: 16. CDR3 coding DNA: TGTGCCTCCATCCGAGACAGGGTTACCGTTGAGCAGTTCTTC. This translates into CASIRDRVTVEQFF.

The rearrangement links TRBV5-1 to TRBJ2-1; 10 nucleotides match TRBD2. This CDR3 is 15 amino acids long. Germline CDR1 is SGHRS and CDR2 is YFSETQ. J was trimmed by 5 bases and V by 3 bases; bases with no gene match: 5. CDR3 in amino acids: CASSWLAGANNEQFF. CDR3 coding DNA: TGCGCCAGCAGCTGGCTAGCGGGGGCCAACAATGAGCAGTTCTTC.

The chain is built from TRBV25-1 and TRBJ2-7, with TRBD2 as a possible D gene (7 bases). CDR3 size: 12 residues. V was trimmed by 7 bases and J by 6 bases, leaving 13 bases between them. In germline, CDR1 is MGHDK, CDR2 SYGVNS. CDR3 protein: CASNQGGGEQYF. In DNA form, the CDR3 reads TGTGCCAGCAATCAGGGAGGGGGCGAGCAGTACTTC.

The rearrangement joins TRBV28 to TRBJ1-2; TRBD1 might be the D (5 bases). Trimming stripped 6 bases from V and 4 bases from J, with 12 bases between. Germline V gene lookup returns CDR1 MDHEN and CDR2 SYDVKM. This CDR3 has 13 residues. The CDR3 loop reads CASRGGGTYGYTF. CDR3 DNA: TGTGCCAGCAGGGGGGGAGGGACCTATGGCTACACCTTC.

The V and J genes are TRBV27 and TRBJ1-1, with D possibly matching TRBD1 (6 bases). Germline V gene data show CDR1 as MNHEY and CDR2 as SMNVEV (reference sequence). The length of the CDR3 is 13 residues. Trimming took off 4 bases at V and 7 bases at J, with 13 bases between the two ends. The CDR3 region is CASSSLTGVEAFF. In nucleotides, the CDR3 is TGTGCCAGCAGTTCTTTGACAGGAGTTGAAGCTTTCTTT.

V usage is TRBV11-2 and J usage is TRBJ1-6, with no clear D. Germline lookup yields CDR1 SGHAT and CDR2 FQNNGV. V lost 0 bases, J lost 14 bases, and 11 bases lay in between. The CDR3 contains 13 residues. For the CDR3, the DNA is TGTGCCAGCAGCTTAGAAAGGCAGGCAACCCTCCACTTT. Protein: CASSLERQATLHF.

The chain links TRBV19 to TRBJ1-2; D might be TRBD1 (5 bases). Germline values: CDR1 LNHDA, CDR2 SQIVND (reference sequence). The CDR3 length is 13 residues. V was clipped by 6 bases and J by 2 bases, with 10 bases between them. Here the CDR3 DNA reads TGTGCCAGTAGGTGGAGGGGCAACTATGGCTACACCTTC. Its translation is CASRWRGNYGYTF.

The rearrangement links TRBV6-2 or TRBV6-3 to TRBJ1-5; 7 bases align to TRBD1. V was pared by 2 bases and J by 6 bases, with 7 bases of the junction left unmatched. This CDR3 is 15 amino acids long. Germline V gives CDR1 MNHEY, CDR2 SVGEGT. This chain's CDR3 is CASSYDRQGRQPQHF. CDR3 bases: TGTGCCAGCAGTTACGATCGACAGGGCCGTCAGCCCCAGCATTTT.

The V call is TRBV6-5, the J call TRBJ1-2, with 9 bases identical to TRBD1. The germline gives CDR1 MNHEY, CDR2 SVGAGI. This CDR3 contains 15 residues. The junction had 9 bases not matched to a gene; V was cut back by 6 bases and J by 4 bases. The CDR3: CASRTAGQGVYGYTF. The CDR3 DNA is TGTGCCAGCAGGACAGCGGGACAGGGAGTCTATGGCTACACCTTC.

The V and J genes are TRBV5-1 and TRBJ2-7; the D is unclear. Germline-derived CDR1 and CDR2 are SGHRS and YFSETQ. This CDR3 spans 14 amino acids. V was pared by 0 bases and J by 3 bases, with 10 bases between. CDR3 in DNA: TGCGCCAGCAGCTTGGGGGCAGGTAGCTACGAGCAGTACTTC. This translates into CASSLGAGSYEQYF.

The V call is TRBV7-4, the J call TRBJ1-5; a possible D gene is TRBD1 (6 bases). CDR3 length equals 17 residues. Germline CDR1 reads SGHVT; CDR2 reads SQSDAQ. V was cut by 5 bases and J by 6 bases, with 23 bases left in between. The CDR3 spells CASSPRGGEEEAQPQHF. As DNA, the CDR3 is TGTGCCAGCAGCCCTAGAGGGGGGGAGGAGGAGGCTCAGCCCCAGCATTTT. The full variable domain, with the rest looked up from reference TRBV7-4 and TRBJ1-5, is GAGVSQSPRYKVAKRGRDVALRCDSISGHVTLYWYRQTLGQGSEVLTYSQSDAQRDKSGRPSGRFSAERPERSVSTLKIQRTEQGDSAVYLCASSPRGGEEEAQPQHFGDGTRLSIL.

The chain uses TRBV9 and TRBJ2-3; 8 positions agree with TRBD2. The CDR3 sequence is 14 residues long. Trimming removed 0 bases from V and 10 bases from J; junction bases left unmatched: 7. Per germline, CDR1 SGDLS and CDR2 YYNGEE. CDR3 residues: CASSVALAVGPQYF. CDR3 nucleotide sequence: TGTGCCAGCAGCGTAGCACTAGCGGTGGGTCCGCAGTATTTT. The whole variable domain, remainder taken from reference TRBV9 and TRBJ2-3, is DSGVTQTPKHLITATGQRVTLRCSPRSGDLSVYWYQQSLDQGLQFLIQYYNGEERAKGNILERFSAQQFPDLHSELNLSSLELGDSALYFCASSVALAVGPQYFGPGTRLTVL.

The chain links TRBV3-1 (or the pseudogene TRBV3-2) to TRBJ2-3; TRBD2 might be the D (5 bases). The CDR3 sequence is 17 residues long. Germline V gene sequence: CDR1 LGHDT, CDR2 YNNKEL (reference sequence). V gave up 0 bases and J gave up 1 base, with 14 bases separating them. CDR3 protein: CASSQDRLLVGTDTQYF. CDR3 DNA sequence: TGTGCCAGCAGCCAAGATCGGCTACTAGTCGGCACAGATACGCAGTATTTT.

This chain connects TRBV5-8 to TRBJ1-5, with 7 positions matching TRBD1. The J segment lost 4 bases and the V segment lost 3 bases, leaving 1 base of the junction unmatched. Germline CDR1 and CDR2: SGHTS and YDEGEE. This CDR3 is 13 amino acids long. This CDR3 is CASSWDRNQPQHF. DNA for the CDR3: TGTGCCAGCAGCTGGGACAGAAATCAGCCCCAGCATTTT.

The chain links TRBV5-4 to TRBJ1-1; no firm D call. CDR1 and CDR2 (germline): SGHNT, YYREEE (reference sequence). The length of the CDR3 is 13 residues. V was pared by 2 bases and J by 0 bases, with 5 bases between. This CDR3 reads CASSFSVNTEAFF. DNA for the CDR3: TGTGCCAGCAGCTTCTCAGTGAACACTGAAGCTTTCTTT.

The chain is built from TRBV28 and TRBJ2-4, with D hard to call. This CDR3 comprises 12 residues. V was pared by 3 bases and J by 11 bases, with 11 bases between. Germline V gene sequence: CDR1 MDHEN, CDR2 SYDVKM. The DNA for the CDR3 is TGTGCCAGCAGTTTCCGCGCCGGAGTTCAGTACTTC. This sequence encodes CASSFRAGVQYF.

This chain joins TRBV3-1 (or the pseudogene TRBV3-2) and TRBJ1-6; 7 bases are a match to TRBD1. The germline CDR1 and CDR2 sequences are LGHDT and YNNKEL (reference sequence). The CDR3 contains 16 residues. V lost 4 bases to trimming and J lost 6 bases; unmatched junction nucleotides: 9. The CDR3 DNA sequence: TGTGCCAGCAGCCCGTATAGCCCAGGGGGTAATTCACCCCTCCACTTT. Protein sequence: CASSPYSPGGNSPLHF.

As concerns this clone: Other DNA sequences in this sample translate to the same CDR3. CDR3 loop: CASSYGQGGSPLHF. The CDR3 nucleotides are TGTGCCAGCAGTTACGGGCAGGGTGGATCACCCCTCCACTTT. This chain joins TRBV6-5 and TRBJ1-6; maybe TRBD1 (5 bases). V was shortened by 2 bases and J by 10 bases, with 12 bases between the two germline ends. Germline V gene lookup returns CDR1 MNHEY and CDR2 SVGAGI. The length of the CDR3 is 14 residues.